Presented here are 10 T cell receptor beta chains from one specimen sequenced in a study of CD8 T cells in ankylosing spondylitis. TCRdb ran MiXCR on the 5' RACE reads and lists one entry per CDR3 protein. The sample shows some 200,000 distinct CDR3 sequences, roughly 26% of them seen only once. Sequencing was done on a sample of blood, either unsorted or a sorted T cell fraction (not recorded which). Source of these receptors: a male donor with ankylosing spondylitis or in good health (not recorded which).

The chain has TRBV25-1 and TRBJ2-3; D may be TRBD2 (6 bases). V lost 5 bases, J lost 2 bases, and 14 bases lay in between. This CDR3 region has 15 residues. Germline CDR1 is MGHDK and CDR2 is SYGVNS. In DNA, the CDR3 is TGTGCCAGCAGTAACGTTGGGACTGCCACAGATACGCAGTATTTT. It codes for CASSNVGTATDTQYF.

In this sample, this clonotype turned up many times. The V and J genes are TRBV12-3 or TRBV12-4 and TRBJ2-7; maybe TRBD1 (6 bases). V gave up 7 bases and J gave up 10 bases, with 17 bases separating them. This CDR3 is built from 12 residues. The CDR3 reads CASTRQADRQYF. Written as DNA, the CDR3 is TGTGCCAGCACTCGACAGGCGGACAGACAGTACTTC.

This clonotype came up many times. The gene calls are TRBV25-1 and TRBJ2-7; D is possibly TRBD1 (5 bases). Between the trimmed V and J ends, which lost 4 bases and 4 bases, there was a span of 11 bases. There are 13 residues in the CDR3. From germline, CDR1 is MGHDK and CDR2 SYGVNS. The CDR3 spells CASSAQGRYEQYF. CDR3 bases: TGTGCCAGCAGTGCCCAGGGAAGATACGAGCAGTACTTC.

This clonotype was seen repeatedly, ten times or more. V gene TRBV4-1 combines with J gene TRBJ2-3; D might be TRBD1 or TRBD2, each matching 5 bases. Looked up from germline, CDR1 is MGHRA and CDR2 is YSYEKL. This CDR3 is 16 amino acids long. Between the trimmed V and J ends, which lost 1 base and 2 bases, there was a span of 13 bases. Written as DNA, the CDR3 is TGCGCCAGCAGCCAAGGGGCCGGGGCCCCCACAGATACGCAGTATTTT. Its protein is CASSQGAGAPTDTQYF.

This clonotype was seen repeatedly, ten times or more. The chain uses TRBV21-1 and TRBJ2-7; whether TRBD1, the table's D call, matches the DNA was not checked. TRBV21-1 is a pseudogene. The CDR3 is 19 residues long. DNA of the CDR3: TGTGCCAGCAGCATGGCCGTAACAGGGGGCAATCGGAAAAGCTACGAGCAGTACTTC. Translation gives CASSMAVTGGNRKSYEQYF.

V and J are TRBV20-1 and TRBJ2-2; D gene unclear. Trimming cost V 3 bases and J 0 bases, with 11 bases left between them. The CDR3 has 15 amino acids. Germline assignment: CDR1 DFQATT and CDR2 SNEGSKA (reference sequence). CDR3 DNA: TGCAGTGCTAGTTTGGTGACGGCGAACACCGGGGAGCTGTTTTTT. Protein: CSASLVTANTGELFF.

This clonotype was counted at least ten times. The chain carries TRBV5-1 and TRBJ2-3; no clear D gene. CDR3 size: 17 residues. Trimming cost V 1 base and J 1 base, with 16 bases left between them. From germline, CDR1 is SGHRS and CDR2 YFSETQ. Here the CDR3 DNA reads TGCGCCAGCAGCTTGCCGCTCGGACCTGCAGGCACAGATACGCAGTATTTT. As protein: CASSLPLGPAGTDTQYF.

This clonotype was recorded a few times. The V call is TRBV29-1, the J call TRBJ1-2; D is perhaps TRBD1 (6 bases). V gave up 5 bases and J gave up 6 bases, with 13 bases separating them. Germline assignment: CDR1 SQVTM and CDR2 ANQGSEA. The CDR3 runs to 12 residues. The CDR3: CSVSRTVNGYTF. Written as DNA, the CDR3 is TGCAGCGTTTCACGGACAGTGAATGGCTACACCTTC.

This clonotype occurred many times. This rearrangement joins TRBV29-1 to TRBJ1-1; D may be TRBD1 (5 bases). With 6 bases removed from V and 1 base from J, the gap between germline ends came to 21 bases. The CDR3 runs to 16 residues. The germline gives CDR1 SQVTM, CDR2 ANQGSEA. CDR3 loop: CSVGAWDGLRNTEAFF. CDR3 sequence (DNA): TGCAGCGTCGGAGCTTGGGACGGCCTGAGGAACACTGAAGCTTTCTTT.

The CDR3 is CASSRLRDYLFPTDTQYF. The CDR3 coding sequence is TGCGCCAGCAGCCGCCTCCGGGACTACCTATTCCCTACAGATACGCAGTATTTT. The chain links TRBV4-1 to TRBJ2-3, with TRBD2 identical over 7 bases. Germline V lookup: CDR1 MGHRA, CDR2 YSYEKL. Trimming cost V 4 bases and J 3 bases; bases outside gene matches: 16. CDR3 size: 18 residues.